This is a list of T cell receptor beta chains from one sample in a study of identifying expanded T cells in peripheral blood. Libraries were prepared by immunoSEQ multiplex PCR; TCRdb keeps only in-frame clonotypes and omits some of them. The data hold approximately 110,000 clones, with around 89% observed a single time. The specimen was blood. Receptors originate from a person aged 18 to 69 in good health. CDR3s leave out the opening cysteine and the closing phenylalanine or tryptophan. D genes are given only for firm matches. Not every row has a clone size; where given, it reads once, few, many or a size class.

NA	TRBV7-2	TRBD2	TRBJ2-7	ASSPRLAGGLEQY
NA	TRBV7-2	TRBD1	TRBJ2-3	ASSKRTGGTADTQY
NA	TRBV7-2	NA	TRBJ1-3	ASSLGRSTIY
NA	TRBV7-2	NA	TRBJ2-5	ASSLASSGRLQETQY
NA	TRBV4-3	TRBD1	TRBJ2-1	ASSQEPRGMTGGLYNEQF
many	TRBV18	TRBD1	TRBJ2-7	ASSPQQDRVGEQY
NA	TRBV7-2	NA	TRBJ1-2	ASSLVGGGAGYT
once	TRBV6-6	TRBD2	TRBJ2-1	ASRPSATSDNEQF
NA	TRBV7-8	NA	TRBJ2-7	AIGGSYEQY
NA	TRBV19	NA	TRBJ1-5	ASKRGNQPQH
once	TRBV15	TRBD1	TRBJ1-5	ATSRDYRGINQPQH
NA	TRBV15	TRBD2	TRBJ2-5	ATSMRAGGLLQETQY
NA	TRBV6-5	NA	TRBJ1-6	ASSSRTDYSPLH
NA	TRBV5-6	NA	TRBJ2-3	ASSLARWGTDTQY
few	TRBV13	NA	TRBJ2-2	ASSPGPRYTGELF
NA	TRBV6-6	NA	TRBJ1-4	ASSYVAFEKLF
NA	TRBV10-3	NA	TRBJ1-5	AISTTRSNQPQH
NA	TRBV19	NA	TRBJ2-5	ASSRSYSQETQY
NA	TRBV6-5	NA	TRBJ2-1	ASTRTKGHNEQF
NA	TRBV7-6	TRBD1	TRBJ1-1	ASSHGQGAEAF
NA	TRBV6-1	TRBD2	TRBJ2-7	ASRTSGGVDEQY
NA	TRBV6-6	NA	TRBJ1-1	ASAGRYTEAF
once	TRBV11-2	TRBD2	TRBJ2-1	ASSLGSGGAWNEQF
NA	TRBV4-1	NA	TRBJ1-2	ASSPYKTLQGSGYGYT
NA	TRBV30	TRBD1	TRBJ1-1	AWSARTGKNTEAF
once	TRBV21-1	NA	TRBJ2-1	ASSPRTKQLGQPYNEQF
NA	TRBV7-9	TRBD2	TRBJ2-7	ASSPRGAYEQY
NA	TRBV19	NA	TRBJ1-2	ASTGNIPYGYT
NA	TRBV6-4	NA	TRBJ2-1	ASSVDSDYNEQF
NA	TRBV6-1	TRBD1	TRBJ1-2	ASSEGTDYYGYT
NA	TRBV5-6	NA	TRBJ2-7	ASSPRVGVKGYEQY
NA	TRBV14	TRBD1	TRBJ1-2	ASSPTGGAIGSYT
NA	TRBV4-3	TRBD2	TRBJ2-1	ASSQRLAGGFYEQF
few	TRBV4-1	TRBD2	TRBJ2-7	ASRSLGGDSYEQY
NA	TRBV6-1	NA	TRBJ2-3	ASSELDSTDTQY
NA	TRBV11-2	TRBD2	TRBJ2-2	ASTNPREAGELF
NA	TRBV6-5	NA	TRBJ2-1	ASTRLGYNEQF
NA	TRBV6-1	TRBD2	TRBJ2-7	ASSRGTSGIREQY
NA	TRBV4-3	TRBD1	TRBJ1-4	ASSQASGTGNEKLF
once	TRBV6-6	NA	TRBJ2-7	ASSYSSWGAPLEQY
NA	TRBV11-2	TRBD2	TRBJ2-1	ASSVGRTSGGLSDEQF
NA	TRBV5-6	TRBD1	TRBJ1-1	ASSLLAGGNTEAF
NA	TRBV28	NA	TRBJ2-3	ASSSSSDGIPTKY
NA	TRBV28	NA	TRBJ1-3	ASRPTGGLGDTIY
NA	TRBV9	NA	TRBJ2-3	ASSEGVLGDTQY
NA	TRBV5-6	NA	TRBJ1-6	ASSLFWGDNSPLH
NA	TRBV30	TRBD2	TRBJ2-7	AWNAGGSYEQY
NA	TRBV6-5	NA	TRBJ2-7	ASRLAYEQY
NA	TRBV19	NA	TRBJ2-2	ASSVEGPGELF
once	TRBV6-6	TRBD2	TRBJ2-5	ASSYSTSGEGTQY
NA	TRBV5-1	NA	TRBJ1-1	ASSSVGQSNTEAF
NA	TRBV6-5	NA	TRBJ1-5	ASSYGFGQPQH